This T cell receptor beta chain was identified in a study of T-cell memory formation after mild COVID-19. The table lists this clonotype with a few counts. TCRdb analysed the 5' RACE reads with MiXCR anew, one entry per CDR3 protein. Of fewer than 150,000 distinct CDR3 sequences listed, 20% to 25% are singletons. The sequence was collected from a man aged 18 to 30 who had mild COVID-19 (a few samples of this study predate the infection). Cell type and time point are not known. The sample comprised PBMCs or a T cell subset sorted from them (not recorded which).

CDR3 in DNA: TGTGCCAGCAGCTTAGATAAGCGGGGCTACAATGAGCAGTTCTTC. Residues: CASSLDKRGYNEQFF. The chain has TRBV11-2 and TRBJ2-1; 7 positions agree with TRBD2. Germline CDR1 is SGHAT and CDR2 is FQNNGV. V was clipped by 0 bases and J by 3 bases; unmatched bases: 2. The CDR3 extends over 15 amino acids. The variable domain in full, with the rest retrieved from reference TRBV11-2 and TRBJ2-1, is EAGVAQSPRYKIIEKRQSVAFWCNPISGHATLYWYQQILGQGPKLLIQFQNNGVVDDSQLPKDRFSAERLKGVDSTLKIQPAKLEDSAVYLCASSLDKRGYNEQFFGPGTRLTVL.